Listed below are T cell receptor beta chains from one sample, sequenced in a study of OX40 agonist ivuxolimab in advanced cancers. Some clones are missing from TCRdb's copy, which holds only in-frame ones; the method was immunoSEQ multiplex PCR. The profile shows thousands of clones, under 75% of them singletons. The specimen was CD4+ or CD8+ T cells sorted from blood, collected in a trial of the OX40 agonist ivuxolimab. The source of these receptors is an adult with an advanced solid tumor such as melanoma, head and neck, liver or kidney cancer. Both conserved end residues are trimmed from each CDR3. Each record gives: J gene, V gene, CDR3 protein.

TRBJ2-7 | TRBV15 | ATSVYRGPYEQY
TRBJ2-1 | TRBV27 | ASTGASNYNEQF
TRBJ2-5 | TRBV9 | ASSTRGQETQY
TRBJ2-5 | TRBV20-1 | SGLGATQY
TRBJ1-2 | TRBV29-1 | SVESGRGYT
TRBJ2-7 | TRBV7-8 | ASSFRRQLYYEQY
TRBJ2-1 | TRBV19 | ASSIRDSLNEQF
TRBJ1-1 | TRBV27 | ASNPHGRGWGTEAF
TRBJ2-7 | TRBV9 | ASSTQSGWAGPSSYEQY
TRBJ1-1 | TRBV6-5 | ASSQTQNTEAF
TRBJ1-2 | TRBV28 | ASAPTSVGYT
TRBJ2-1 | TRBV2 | ATTYGRMNEQF
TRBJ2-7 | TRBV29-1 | SVEAGSSYEQY
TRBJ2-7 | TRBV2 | ASEPGWPGEQY
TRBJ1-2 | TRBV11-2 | ASSLEAGGGYT
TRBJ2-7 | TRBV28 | ASSLIMGSSEQY
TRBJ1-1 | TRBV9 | ASSDDSGTEAF
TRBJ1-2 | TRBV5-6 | ASSTGGNYGYT